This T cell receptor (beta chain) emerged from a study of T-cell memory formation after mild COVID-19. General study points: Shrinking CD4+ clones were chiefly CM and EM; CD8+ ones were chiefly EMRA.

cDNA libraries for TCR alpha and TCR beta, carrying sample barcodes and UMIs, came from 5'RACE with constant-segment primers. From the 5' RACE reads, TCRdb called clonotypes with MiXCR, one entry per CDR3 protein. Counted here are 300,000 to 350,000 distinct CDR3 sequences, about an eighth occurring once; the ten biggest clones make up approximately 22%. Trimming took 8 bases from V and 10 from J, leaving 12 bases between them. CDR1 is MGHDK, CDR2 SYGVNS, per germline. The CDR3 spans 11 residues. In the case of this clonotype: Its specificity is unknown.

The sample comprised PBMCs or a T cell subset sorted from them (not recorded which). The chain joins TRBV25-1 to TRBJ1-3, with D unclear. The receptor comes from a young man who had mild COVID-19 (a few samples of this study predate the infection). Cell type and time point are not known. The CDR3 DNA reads TGTGCCAGCCAACTATCCGATACCATATATTTT. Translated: CASQLSDTIYF. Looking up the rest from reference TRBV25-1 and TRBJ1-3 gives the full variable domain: EADIYQTPRYLVIGTGKKITLECSQTMGHDKMYWYQQDPGMELHLIHYSYGVNSTEKGDLSSESTVSRIRTEHFPLTLESARPSHTSQYLCASQLSDTIYFGEGSWLTVV.